This TCR beta chain was profiled in a study of blood T cells in healthy people across ages. This clonotype occurred many times. CDR1 is SGHTA, CDR2 FQGNSA, per germline. CDR3 length equals 13 residues. V was cut by 4 bases and J by 5 bases, with 11 bases left in between. Using a J-beta primer mix together with a sample-barcoded 5' primer, a second PCR was run for 7 to 11 cycles. Sequencing recovered at least 3 million CDR3-containing paired-end reads from each sample. TCRdb ran MiXCR on the 5' RACE reads and lists one entry per CDR3 protein. The data show 550,000 to 700,000 distinct CDR3 sequences, 27% seen once.

Sequencing was performed on blood. The source of this sequence is a woman in her 70s in good health. The chain uses TRBV7-2 and TRBJ2-5, with D maybe TRBD1 (5 bases). CDR3 in amino acids: CASSYRGGETQYF. CDR3 sequence (DNA): TGTGCCAGCAGCTATAGGGGTGGGGAGACCCAGTACTTC.